This T cell receptor beta chain was identified in a study of T cell repertoires in cytomegalovirus infection. The overall study: Recently described HLA-C-restricted plus well-studied HLA-B-restricted CMV epitopes were used.

This clonotype was detected a few times. Its antigen is unknown. A single record per CDR3 protein comes from TCRdb applying MiXCR to the reads. The top ten hold about a sixth of the sample, which has 450,000 to 600,000 distinct CDR3 sequences, 30% to 40% seen once. This sequence was found in a human donor in good health (CMV status not recorded). Some clones in this sample may be carry-over from other donors' samples. The specimen was cultured PBMCs, collected from culture after CMV antigen stimulation.

The DNA of the CDR3 is TGCGCCAGCAGCCAAGAAACGAGGTCTGGAAACACCATATATTTT. Its protein is CASSQETRSGNTIYF. J is TRBJ1-3 and V is TRBV4-3; no clear D gene. This CDR3 is built from 15 residues. Trimming shortened V by 0 bases and J by 1 base, and 7 bases separated the two germline ends. Per the germline V gene, CDR1 is LGHNA and CDR2 is YSLEER.